Listed below are T cell receptor beta chains from one sample, sequenced in a study of CD8 T cells in Susac syndrome. TCRdb reprocessed the immunoSEQ multiplex PCR reads via MiXCR and lists one record per CDR3 protein. Here the sample spans around 200,000 distinct CDR3 sequences, 85% to 95% being singletons. Sequenced material: CD4+ T cells from PBMCs. Receptor source: a human donor with multiple sclerosis. The CDR3 runs from the conserved cysteine through the conserved F or W. D genes are given only for firm matches. Part of the rows lack a size; the others show once, few, many or a class for expanded clones.

d_call	v_call	clone_size	j_call	cdr3_aa	cdr3_nt
TRBD1	TRBV5-1	once	TRBJ1-1	CASRPLPGGTEAFF	TGCGCCAGCAGACCCCTCCCAGGGGGAACTGAAGCTTTCTTT
.	TRBV30	.	TRBJ1-2	CAWSVSGPFGYTF	TGTGCCTGGAGTGTAAGCGGGCCTTTCGGCTACACCTTC
TRBD2	TRBV30	.	TRBJ2-7	CARDGGVLYEQYF	TGTGCCCGTGATGGGGGGGTCTTATACGAGCAGTACTTC
.	TRBV11-2	.	TRBJ2-7	CASSLTQDIREQYF	TGTGCCAGCAGCTTAACCCAAGACATCAGGGAGCAGTACTTC
.	TRBV29-1	.	TRBJ2-1	CSAIQDLSYNEQFF	TGCAGCGCCATCCAGGACCTCTCCTACAATGAGCAGTTCTTC
.	TRBV30	.	TRBJ2-2	CAWRLHNTGELFF	TGTGCCTGGAGGTTACACAACACCGGGGAGCTGTTTTTT
TRBD2	TRBV6-5	.	TRBJ2-7	CASTPRGGAVEQYF	TGTGCCAGCACTCCTCGGGGGGGGGCCGTAGAGCAGTACTTC
TRBD2	TRBV20-1	.	TRBJ2-1	CSARRGLFTEQFF	TGCAGTGCGAGGAGGGGACTATTCACTGAGCAGTTCTTC
TRBD1	TRBV30	.	TRBJ2-1	CAWSGDRGSHNEQFF	TGTGCCTGGAGTGGCGACAGGGGCTCCCACAATGAGCAGTTCTTC
.	TRBV12-3/TRBV12-4	.	TRBJ1-3	CASILSGNTIYF	TGTGCCAGCATTCTCTCTGGAAACACCATATATTTT
TRBD1	TRBV29-1	.	TRBJ2-7	CSAGQEIHEQYF	TGCAGCGCGGGACAGGAAATACACGAGCAGTACTTC
TRBD1	TRBV3-1	.	TRBJ1-6	CASTLGGTEPNSPLHF	TGTGCCAGCACCCTCGGGGGGACAGAACCAAATTCACCCCTCCACTTT
.	TRBV7-2	few	TRBJ1-1	CASSPTGGRTEAFF	TGTGCCAGCAGCCCCACGGGGGGGAGAACTGAAGCTTTCTTT
.	TRBV21-1	.	TRBJ2-1	CASSIDDEGFF	TGTGCCAGCAGCATCGACGACGAGGGGTTCTTC
TRBD2	TRBV29-1	.	TRBJ2-1	CSVGRTRPVEQFF	TGCAGCGTTGGTAGGACTAGACCTGTTGAGCAGTTCTTC
.	TRBV7-9	.	TRBJ2-5	CASRPTGSQTQYF	TGTGCCAGCAGACCTACAGGGTCCCAGACCCAGTACTTC
.	TRBV2	.	TRBJ2-5	CASSENPGETQYF	TGTGCCAGCAGTGAAAATCCGGGAGAGACCCAGTACTTC